This T cell receptor beta chain was profiled in a study of blood T cell repertoires in COVID-19. Study-level information: The origin of the acute and convalescent COVID-19 samples was the United States, Italy and Spain. Nucleic acid was either cDNA or gDNA, and it came from T cells, B-cell-depleted T cells, or PBMCs.

The germline CDR1 and CDR2 sequences are MDHEN and SYDVKM. V was cut by 5 bases and J by 0 bases, with 20 bases left in between. This CDR3 spans 17 amino acids. In the original workflow: From reference gene primer amplification, estimates of nucleated cell counts were derived. The assay was immunoSEQ multiplex PCR, and TCRdb's table has in-frame clones only and misses some. The V and J calls and clone size come from that table; D and trimming were worked out from the DNA. The sample lists 100,000 to 150,000 clones; roughly three quarters were seen once. The chain uses TRBV28 and TRBJ2-7; possibly TRBD2 for D (5 bases). The sequence derives from a human donor in a cohort sampled during active COVID-19. The sample comprised peripheral blood. As DNA, the CDR3 is TGTGCCAGCAGTCGCCCCCTCACAGTGGCGGGCTCCTACGAGCAGTACTTC. It is translated as CASSRPLTVAGSYEQYF.